This TCR beta chain emerged from a study of blood T cell repertoires in COVID-19. As for the study in general: Nucleic acid was either cDNA or gDNA, and it came from T cells, B-cell-depleted T cells, or PBMCs.

Data came from immunoSEQ multiplex PCR; TCRdb stores just in-frame clones and leaves some out. The sample records 110,000 to 150,000 clones, roughly 80% being singletons. This CDR3 has 14 residues. Germline lookup yields CDR1 SGHTA and CDR2 FQGNSA. V lost 0 bases to trimming and J lost 6 bases, with 9 bases between them. This clone was observed once. The clonotype comes from a man between 50 and 59 years old with active or convalescent COVID-19. The rearrangement links TRBV7-2 to TRBJ2-4; D is perhaps TRBD1 (7 bases). The sample consisted of peripheral blood. CDR3 in DNA: TGTGCCAGCAGCTTAGCCAGGGGGGCAAACATTCAGTACTTC. Translating gives CASSLARGANIQYF.